The sequence of this T cell receptor (beta chain) was determined in a study of T cell repertoires in cytomegalovirus infection (dated by TCRdb to between 2018 and 2021). For the wider study: Because public TCR beta signatures pointed to carriage of CMV infection together with the matching HLA type, the HLA type of each donor mattered for the analysis.

The instrument given in TCRdb is Illumina HiSeq 1500. The raw public reads went through TCRdb reprocessing: fastp at Q25, MiXCR clone calling, in-frame beta chains kept. All rows with the same CDR3 protein become a single entry with the most common DNA and genes. The sample table holds about 490,000 distinct CDR3 sequences, of which about 25% were seen once. 13% of the sample lies in the top ten. What the research found in general, with its limitations: The ex vivo response was dominated by HLA-C-restricted CMV-specific TCR beta clonotypes, which also provided the single most frequent clonotype in two of eight donors. In both this cohort and an independent roughly 350-donor cohort, the cumulative frequency of public TCR beta family members distinguished carriers of CMV infection plus the relevant HLA type.

On this clonotype: Its antigen is not yet known. No qualities accompany the bases; no much larger clone lies one base away.

The CDR3, from cysteine to phenylalanine, totals 14 residues. The entry retains the CDR3 DNA only, 42 bases that are in frame from base 1. Trimming takes 3 bases from V and 0 bases from J, and the germline ends sit 7 bases apart. CDR1 SGHTA and CDR2 FQGTGA are derived from the germline V gene. The origin of this receptor is a human donor in good health (CMV status not recorded). Some clones in this sample may be carry-over from other donors' samples. The sample consisted of PBMCs. The chain joins TRBV7-3 to TRBJ2-3; too little of a D gene remains to name it. The bases are TGTGCCAGCAGCTTTATGCCTAGCACAGATACGCAGTATTTT. It translates to CASSFMPSTDTQYF.